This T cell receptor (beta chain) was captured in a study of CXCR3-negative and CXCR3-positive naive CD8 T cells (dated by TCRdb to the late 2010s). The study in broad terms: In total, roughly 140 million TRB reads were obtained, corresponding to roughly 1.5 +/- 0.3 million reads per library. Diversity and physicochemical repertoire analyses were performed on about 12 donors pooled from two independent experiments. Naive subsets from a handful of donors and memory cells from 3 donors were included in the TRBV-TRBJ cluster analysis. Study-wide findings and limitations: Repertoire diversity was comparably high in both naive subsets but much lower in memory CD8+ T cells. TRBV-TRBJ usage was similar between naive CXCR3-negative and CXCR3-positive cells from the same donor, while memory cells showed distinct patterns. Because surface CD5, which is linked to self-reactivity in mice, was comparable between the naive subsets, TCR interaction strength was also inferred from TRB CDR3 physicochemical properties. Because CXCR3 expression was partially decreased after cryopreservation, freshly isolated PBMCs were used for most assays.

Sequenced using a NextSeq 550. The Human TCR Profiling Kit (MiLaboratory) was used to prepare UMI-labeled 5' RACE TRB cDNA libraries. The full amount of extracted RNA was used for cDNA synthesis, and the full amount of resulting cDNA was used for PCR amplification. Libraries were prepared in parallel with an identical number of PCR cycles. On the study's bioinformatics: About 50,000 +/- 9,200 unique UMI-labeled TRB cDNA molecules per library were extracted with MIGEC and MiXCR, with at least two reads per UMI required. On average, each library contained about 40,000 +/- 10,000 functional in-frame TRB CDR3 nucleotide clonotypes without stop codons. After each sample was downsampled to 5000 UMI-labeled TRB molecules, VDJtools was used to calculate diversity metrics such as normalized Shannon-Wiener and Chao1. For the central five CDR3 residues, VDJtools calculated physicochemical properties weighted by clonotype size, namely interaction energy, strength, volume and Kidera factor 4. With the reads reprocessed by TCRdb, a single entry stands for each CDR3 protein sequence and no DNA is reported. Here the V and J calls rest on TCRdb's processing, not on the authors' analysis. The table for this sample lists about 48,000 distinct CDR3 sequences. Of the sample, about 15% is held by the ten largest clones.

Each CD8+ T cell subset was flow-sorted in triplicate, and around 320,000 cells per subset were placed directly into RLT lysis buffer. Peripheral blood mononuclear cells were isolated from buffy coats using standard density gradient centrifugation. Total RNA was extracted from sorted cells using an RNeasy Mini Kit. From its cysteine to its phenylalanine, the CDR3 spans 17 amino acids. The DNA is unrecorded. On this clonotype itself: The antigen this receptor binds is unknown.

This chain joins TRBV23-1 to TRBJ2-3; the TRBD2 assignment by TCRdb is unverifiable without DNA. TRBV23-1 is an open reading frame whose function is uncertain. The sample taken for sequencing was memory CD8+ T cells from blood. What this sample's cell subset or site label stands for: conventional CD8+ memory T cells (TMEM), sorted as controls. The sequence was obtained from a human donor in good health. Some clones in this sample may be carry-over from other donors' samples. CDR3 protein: CASSQSRRLAGTDTQYF.